This T cell receptor beta chain was documented in a study of T cells expressing NK-cell markers. 5'RACE template switching built TCR beta cDNA with unique molecular identifiers. TCRdb reprocessed the 5' RACE reads, keeping one entry per CDR3 protein, no DNA. Its table lists a few hundred thousand distinct CDR3 sequences. Points on this clonotype: Its antigen is unidentified.

The CDR3 extends over 16 amino acids. Germline CDR1 is SEHNR and CDR2 is FQNEAQ (reference sequence). Broader study findings: The same clonotypes also predominated in the CD3+CD56-NKG2C+ fraction of a handful of donors. Six of the donors carried dominant NKG2C+ clonotypes that took up roughly 1.0-8% of their CD8+ T cells.

The clonotype was recovered from a woman aged 45 to 65 in good health. The sample comprised blood T cells: a sorted CD56 or NKG2C T cell subset, CD4+ or CD8+ T cells, or bulk PBMC T cells (not recorded which). V gene TRBV7-9 combines with J gene TRBJ1-4. The CDR3 loop is CASSSVGWGANEKLFF.